Shown below are 20 T cell receptor beta chains from a single sample sequenced in a study of cytomegalovirus exposure and HLA in healthy donors. Using immunoSEQ multiplex PCR, the repertoire was profiled, and TCRdb retains in-frame clones only, with some absent. The table includes tens of thousands of clones, roughly 94% detected once. The material sequenced was PBMCs. These receptors all stem from a woman under 30 in good health and CMV-seropositive.

This clone appeared a few times. For the CDR3, the DNA is TGCGCCAGTAGAAGGGAGGGGGTCACTGAAGCTTTCTTT. Translation gives CASRREGVTEAFF. The chain uses TRBV5-1 and TRBJ1-1; tentatively, D is TRBD1 (6 bases). Germline V gene data show CDR1 as SGHRS and CDR2 as YFSETQ. The CDR3 consists of 13 residues. V was cut by 8 bases and J by 4 bases, with 15 bases left in between. Combining the CDR3 with reference TRBV5-1 and TRBJ1-1 gives the whole variable domain KAGVTQTPRYLIKTRGQQVTLSCSPISGHRSVSWYQQTPGQGLQFLFEYFSETQRNKGNFPGRFSGRQFSNSRSEMNVSTLELGDSALYLCASRREGVTEAFFGQGTRLTVV.

This clone was recorded only once. This rearrangement joins TRBV4-1 to TRBJ2-7, with 13 bases matching TRBD2. With V trimmed by 3 bases and J by 7 bases, 6 bases remained unmatched. The CDR3 runs 15 residues. Germline CDR1 MGHRA, CDR2 YSYEKL. Written as DNA, the CDR3 is TGCGCCAGCAGCCAGAAAGGACTAGCGGGGGAAGAGCAGTACTTC. Its translation is CASSQKGLAGEEQYF.

The chain carries TRBV28 and TRBJ1-2; perhaps TRBD1 as D (5 bases). With 5 bases removed from V and 4 bases from J, the gap between germline ends came to 14 bases. The CDR3 runs 14 residues. Germline V CDR1 and CDR2: MDHEN, SYDVKM. In nucleotides, the CDR3 is TGTGCCAGCAGTGGTGATGGGGGGATCTATGGCTACACCTTC. Its translation is CASSGDGGIYGYTF.

The CDR3: CASGIAGGLYEQFF. CDR3 DNA: TGTGCTAGTGGTATAGCGGGGGGGCTTTATGAGCAGTTCTTC. V and J are TRBV12-5 and TRBJ2-1, with TRBD2 matching 11 bases. The trim removed 5 bases at V and 8 bases at J, leaving 5 bases unmatched. CDR3 length: 14 amino acids. Germline loops: CDR1 LGHNT, CDR2 FRNRAP.

V is TRBV5-1 and J is TRBJ1-6, with unresolved D. The V gene lost 1 base and the J gene lost 9 bases, with 14 bases spanning the gap. The CDR3 totals 15 residues. Germline loops: CDR1 SGHRS, CDR2 YFSETQ. Here the CDR3 reads CASSLPDRGGSPLHF. CDR3 coding DNA: TGCGCCAGCAGCTTGCCCGACCGCGGCGGTTCACCCCTCCACTTT.

This chain uses TRBV19 with TRBJ1-5; 8 positions agree with TRBD1. V was clipped by 4 bases and J by 3 bases; unmatched bases: 8. Germline assignment: CDR1 LNHDA and CDR2 SQIVND (reference sequence). The CDR3 totals 16 residues. The CDR3, as DNA: TGTGCCAGTAGTAGACCAGGACAGGGCGACAATCAGCCCCAGCATTTT. It codes for CASSRPGQGDNQPQHF.

The chain carries TRBV29-1 and TRBJ2-2, with 8 bases lining up with TRBD1. The germline V gene has CDR1 SQVTM and CDR2 ANQGSEA. The CDR3 has 16 amino acids. J was trimmed by 5 bases and V by 7 bases; bases with no gene match: 15. The CDR3 loop reads CSAARQGRIGTGELFF. The CDR3 nucleotides are TGCAGCGCGGCTCGACAGGGGAGAATTGGAACCGGGGAGCTGTTTTTT.

This chain's CDR3 is CASSSTGRSEAFF. DNA for the CDR3: TGTGCCAGCAGTTCGACTGGGAGAAGTGAAGCTTTCTTT. V gene TRBV27 combines with J gene TRBJ1-1; no definite D call. The germline CDR1 and CDR2 sequences are MNHEY and SMNVEV (reference sequence). The CDR3 runs 13 residues. Trimming removed 4 bases from V and 7 bases from J, with 13 bases in between.

In this sample, this clone turned up once. The rearrangement uses TRBV5-1 and TRBJ2-7; 13 bases agree with TRBD2. With 1 base clipped from V and 2 bases from J, the junction kept 3 bases outside the gene matches. Germline lookup yields CDR1 SGHRS and CDR2 YFSETQ. This CDR3 has 16 amino acids. Written as DNA, the CDR3 is TGCGCCAGCAGCTTGAGGACTAGCGGGAGTCCCTACGAGCAGTACTTC. Its protein product is CASSLRTSGSPYEQYF.

The chain uses TRBV29-1 and TRBJ2-1, with 15 bases matching TRBD2. Germline lookup yields CDR1 SQVTM and CDR2 ANQGSEA. The CDR3 spans 14 residues. J gave up 7 bases and V 7 bases, and 5 bases lay outside the gene matches. Here the CDR3 reads CSGTSGRASNEQFF. The CDR3 nucleotides read TGCAGCGGGACTAGCGGGAGGGCCTCAAATGAGCAGTTCTTC.

This chain uses TRBV19 with TRBJ1-2; D not certain. CDR1 and CDR2 (germline): LNHDA, SQIVND (reference sequence). The CDR3 runs 13 residues. The V end was cut by 6 bases, the J end by 7 bases, with 15 bases between. DNA for the CDR3: TGTGCCAGTAGATCCCGCCGGGGTAGTGGCTACACCTTC. This sequence encodes CASRSRRGSGYTF.

This clone was seen only once. This rearrangement joins TRBV6-1 to TRBJ1-2, with D perhaps TRBD1 (6 bases). The CDR3 loop spans 16 amino acids. Between the trimmed V and J ends, which lost 0 bases and 5 bases, there was a span of 16 bases. Germline V lookup: CDR1 MNHNS, CDR2 SASEGT. The CDR3 nucleotides read TGTGCCAGCAGTGAAGCGCTGGGAGGGGGGGTTTATGGCTACACCTTC. Protein: CASSEALGGGVYGYTF.

In its sample, this clone was seen once. J is TRBJ1-1 and V is TRBV7-9; no clear D. CDR3 size: 12 residues. V was pared by 2 bases and J by 7 bases, with 8 bases between. Germline-derived CDR1 and CDR2 are SEHNR and FQNEAQ (reference sequence). The CDR3 nucleotides are TGTGCCAGCAGCTTAACCGGAGTTGAAGCTTTCTTT. Translated, it gives CASSLTGVEAFF. Combining the CDR3 with reference TRBV7-9 and TRBJ1-1 gives the whole variable domain DTGVSQNPRHKITKRGQNVTFRCDPISEHNRLYWYRQTLGQGPEFLTYFQNEAQLEKSRLLSDRFSAERPKGSFSTLEIQRTEQGDSAMYLCASSLTGVEAFFGQGTRLTVV.

The V call is TRBV7-9, the J call TRBJ2-7; TRBD1 aligns across 12 bases. J lost 4 bases, V lost 5 bases, and 6 bases had no gene match. This CDR3 contains 15 residues. Germline V gene sequence: CDR1 SEHNR, CDR2 FQNEAQ (reference sequence). This CDR3 reads CASSPWDRGRYEQYF. The CDR3 region has the DNA TGTGCCAGCAGCCCCTGGGACAGGGGGCGTTACGAGCAGTACTTC.

The rearrangement uses TRBV28 and TRBJ2-1, with 9 bases identical to TRBD1. Germline CDR1 and CDR2: MDHEN and SYDVKM. J gave up 2 bases and V 4 bases, and 3 bases lay outside the gene matches. This CDR3 is built from 15 residues. The CDR3 loop is CASSSGQGTYNEQFF. The CDR3 bases are TGTGCCAGCAGTTCCGGACAGGGGACCTACAATGAGCAGTTCTTC. The variable domain in full, with the rest retrieved from reference TRBV28 and TRBJ2-1, is DVKVTQSSRYLVKRTGEKVFLECVQDMDHENMFWYRQDPGLGLRLIYFSYDVKMKEKGDIPEGYSVSREKKERFSLILESASTNQTSMYLCASSSGQGTYNEQFFGPGTRLTVL.

The V call is TRBV19, the J call TRBJ1-5; no clear D. The V end was cut by 6 bases, the J end by 4 bases, with 13 bases between. The CDR3 consists of 14 residues. Germline-derived CDR1 and CDR2 are LNHDA and SQIVND (reference sequence). CDR3 sequence: CASRFLSGNQPQHF. The CDR3 DNA reads TGTGCCAGTAGATTTCTATCGGGAAATCAGCCCCAGCATTTT.

The V and J genes are TRBV29-1 and TRBJ1-2; D possibly corresponds to TRBD1 (5 bases). Germline CDR1 and CDR2: SQVTM and ANQGSEA. There are 14 residues in the CDR3. Trimming left V 3 bases short and J 1 base short, with 12 bases between. CDR3 amino acids: CSVERRQSNYGYTF. Here the CDR3 DNA reads TGCAGCGTTGAGAGGCGACAGAGTAACTATGGCTACACCTTC.

This clone was counted once. The chain combines TRBV7-3 with TRBJ2-1, with TRBD2 matching over 8 bases. V lost 5 bases, J lost 6 bases, and 9 bases stayed unmatched. The CDR3 has 15 amino acids. Germline-derived CDR1 and CDR2 are SGHTA and FQGTGA. In nucleotides, the CDR3 is TGTGCCAGCAGCAAAAGCGGGAGAATTGGCAATGAGCAGTTCTTC. Protein: CASSKSGRIGNEQFF. The full variable domain, with the rest looked up from reference TRBV7-3 and TRBJ2-1, is GAGVSQTPSNKVTEKGKYVELRCDPISGHTALYWYRQSLGQGPEFLIYFQGTGAADDSGLPNDRFFAVRPEGSVSTLKIQRTERGDSAVYLCASSKSGRIGNEQFFGPGTRLTVL.

CDR3 DNA: TGCGCCAGCAGCTTGGATACAGGGGTGGACAATGAGCAGTTCTTC. This gives the protein CASSLDTGVDNEQFF. The genes are TRBV5-1 and TRBJ2-1; 7 nucleotides align to TRBD1. Germline CDR1 and CDR2: SGHRS and YFSETQ. The length of the CDR3 is 15 residues. The J segment lost 5 bases and the V segment lost 0 bases, leaving 5 bases of the junction unmatched.

This clone was seen just once. This sequence joins TRBV5-1 and TRBJ1-2; D unclear. The CDR3 loop spans 12 amino acids. V was trimmed by 4 bases and J by 3 bases, leaving 7 bases between them. Per germline, CDR1 SGHRS and CDR2 YFSETQ. CDR3 coding DNA: TGCGCCAGCAGCGGGGAGGACTATGGCTACACCTTC. Amino acids: CASSGEDYGYTF.